This T cell receptor beta chain was captured by sequencing in a study of radiotherapy plus CTLA-4 blockade in lung cancer. Study as a whole: Disease control was present in 30% to 40% of patients, and objective responses in about 18%. Overall study findings and caveats: After treatment with radiotherapy plus ipilimumab, TCR clones that came from the tumor expanded in blood.

A word on this clone: Its cognate antigen is unknown.

Data came from immunoSEQ multiplex PCR; TCRdb stores just in-frame clones and leaves some out. The sample contains 30,000 to 35,000 clones, approximately 78% of which appear only once. The V and J ends lost 5 bases and 8 bases respectively, with 9 bases between them. The CDR3 runs to 11 residues. Germline V CDR1 and CDR2: LNHDA, SQIVND (reference sequence). The origin of this receptor is a human donor with non-small cell lung cancer who had stable disease on radiotherapy plus ipilimumab. The sample was peripheral blood, taken from a patient treated with radiotherapy plus ipilimumab. This chain uses TRBV19 with TRBJ1-2; possible D gene TRBD1, 5 bases. The CDR3 loop is CASSQGGGYTF. In DNA form, the CDR3 reads TGTGCCAGTAGTCAGGGAGGGGGCTACACCTTC.